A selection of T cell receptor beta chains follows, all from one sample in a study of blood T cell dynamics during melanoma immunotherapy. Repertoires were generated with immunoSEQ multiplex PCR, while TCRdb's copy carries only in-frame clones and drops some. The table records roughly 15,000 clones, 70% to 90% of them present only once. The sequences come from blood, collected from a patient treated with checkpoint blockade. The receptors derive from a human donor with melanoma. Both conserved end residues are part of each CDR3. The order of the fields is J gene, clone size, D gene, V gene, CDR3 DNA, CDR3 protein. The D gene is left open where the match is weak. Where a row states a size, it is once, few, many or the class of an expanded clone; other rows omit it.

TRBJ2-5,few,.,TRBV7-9,TGTGCCAGCAGCTGGCCGGAGAGAGGTGCGGAGACCCAGTACTTC,CASSWPERGAETQYF
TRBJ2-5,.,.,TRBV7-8,TGTGCCAGCAGCATACAAGAGACCCAGTACTTC,CASSIQETQYF
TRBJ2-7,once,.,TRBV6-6,TGTGCCAGCAGTTACACCGCTTCCGAGCAGTACTTC,CASSYTASEQYF
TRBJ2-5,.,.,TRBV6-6,TGTGCCAGCAGTCCAGACCGGACGGAAAGGGTGACCCAGTACTTC,CASSPDRTERVTQYF
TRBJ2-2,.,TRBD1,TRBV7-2,TGTGCCAGCAGCCTCTTCGGGACAGCTGCCTTTAACACCGGGGAGCTGTTTTTT,CASSLFGTAAFNTGELFF
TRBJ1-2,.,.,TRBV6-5,TGTGCCAGCAGTGGAGACTATGGCTACACCTTC,CASSGDYGYTF
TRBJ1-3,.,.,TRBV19,TGTGCCAGTAGTATATGGAAATTAACCATATATTTT,CASSIWKLTIYF
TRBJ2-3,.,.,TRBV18,TGTGCCAGCTCCCCCGGAGGGGGCCGGGGCAGTAATACGCAGTATTTT,CASSPGGGRGSNTQYF
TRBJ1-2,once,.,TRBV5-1,TGCGCCAGCAGCTTTCCAGGGCGGGGTGGTGGCTACACCTTC,CASSFPGRGGGYTF
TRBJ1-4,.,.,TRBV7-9,TGTGCCAGCAGGTCCGGGGGTGAAAAACTGTTTTTT,CASRSGGEKLFF
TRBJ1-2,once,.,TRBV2,TGTGCCAGCAGTGGTGGGAGTTCTCTTAACTATGGCTACACCTTC,CASSGGSSLNYGYTF
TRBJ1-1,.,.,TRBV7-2,TGTGCCAGCAGCCCCCACCAGGGGACTGAAGCTTTCTTT,CASSPHQGTEAFF
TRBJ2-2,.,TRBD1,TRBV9,TGTGCCAGCAGAGAGACAGGGGCCGGGGAGCTGTTTTTT,CASRETGAGELFF
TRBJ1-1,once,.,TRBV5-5,TGTGCCAGCAGCTTGGCCTTGGTCAACTCGAACACTGAAGCTTTCTTT,CASSLALVNSNTEAFF
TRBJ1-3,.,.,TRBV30,TGTGCCTGGAGCCGGGGGACTGTCTCTGGGAACACCATATATTTT,CAWSRGTVSGNTIYF
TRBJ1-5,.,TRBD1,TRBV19,TGTGCCAGTAGTGCCCGAGACAGGGGTTACGATCAGCCCCAGCATTTT,CASSARDRGYDQPQHF
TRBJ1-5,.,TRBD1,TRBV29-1,TGCAGCGTTGGAGAGGGGGCGGCTGGCAATCAGCCCCAGCATTTT,CSVGEGAAGNQPQHF
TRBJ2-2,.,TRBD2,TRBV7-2,TGTGCCAGCAGCTGGGGACTAGCGAACACCGGGGAGCTGTTTTTT,CASSWGLANTGELFF
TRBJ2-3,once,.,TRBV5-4,TGTGCCAGCAGCTCTGGAGGGGTGATCGGGGGGCGCACAGATACGCAGTATTTT,CASSSGGVIGGRTDTQYF
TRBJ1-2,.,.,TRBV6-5,TGTGCCAGCAGTTACTCAGCGGGGCAGACTAACTATGGCTACACCTTC,CASSYSAGQTNYGYTF
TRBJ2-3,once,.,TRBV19,TGTGCCAGTACTCCGACTAGATCTAGCACAGATACGCAGTATTTT,CASTPTRSSTDTQYF
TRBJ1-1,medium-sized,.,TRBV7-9,TGTGCCAGCAGCTCAGGGTTCTACACTGAAGCTTTCTTT,CASSSGFYTEAFF
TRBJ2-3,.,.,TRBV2,TGTGCCAGCGGGGGACCGTTTAGCACAGATACGCAGTATTTT,CASGGPFSTDTQYF
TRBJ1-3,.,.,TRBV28,TGTGCCAGCAGTCTCGCCACTAGGAACACCATATATTTT,CASSLATRNTIYF
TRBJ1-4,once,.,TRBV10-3,TGTGCCATCAGTGCTGGCGGGAATGAAAAACTGTTTTTT,CAISAGGNEKLFF
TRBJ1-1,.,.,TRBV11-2,TGTGCCAGCAGCCCTCGGGGGCCAGACACTGAAGCTTTCTTT,CASSPRGPDTEAFF
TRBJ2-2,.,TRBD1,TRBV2,TGTGCCAGCAGTGATGCGTCAGGGGGACCCGGGGAGCTGTTTTTT,CASSDASGGPGELFF
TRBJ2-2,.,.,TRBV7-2,TGTGCCAGCAGCTCAGGTGACGCGAACACCGGGGAGCTGTTTTTT,CASSSGDANTGELFF
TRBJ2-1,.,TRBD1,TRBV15,TGTGCCACCAGCGGCGGACAGGGGCGGAATGAGCAGTTCTTC,CATSGGQGRNEQFF
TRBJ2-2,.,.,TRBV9,TGTGCCAGCAGCTCGAGGCCCACCGGGGAGCTGTTTTTT,CASSSRPTGELFF
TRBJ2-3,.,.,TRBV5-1,TGCGCCAGCAGCTGGCTCGCAGGGGATACGCAGTATTTT,CASSWLAGDTQYF
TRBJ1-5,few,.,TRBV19,TGTGCCAGTAGTATAAATCTCGGGGTTTATCAGCCCCAGCATTTT,CASSINLGVYQPQHF
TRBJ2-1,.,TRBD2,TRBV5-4,TGTGCCAGCAGCTCCGGGACTAGCGGGCACAATGAGCAGTTCTTC,CASSSGTSGHNEQFF
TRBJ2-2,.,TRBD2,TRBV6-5,TGTGCCAGCAGTTGGATTAGCGGGGAGAACACCGGGGAGCTGTTTTTT,CASSWISGENTGELFF
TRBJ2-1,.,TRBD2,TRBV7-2,TGTGCCAGCAGCTTCAGTAGCGGGGGGTACAATGAGCAGTTCTTC,CASSFSSGGYNEQFF
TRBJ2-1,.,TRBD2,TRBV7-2,TGTGCCAGCAGCTTAGTCCCGGGGGGGATTTCCTACAATGAGCAGTTCTTC,CASSLVPGGISYNEQFF
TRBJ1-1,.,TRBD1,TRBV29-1,TGCAGCGTTAGGGGCGGGGACAGGGTTGCTGAAGCTTTCTTT,CSVRGGDRVAEAFF
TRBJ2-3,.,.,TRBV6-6,TGTGCCAGCAGTACGGGACACACCACAGATACGCAGTATTTT,CASSTGHTTDTQYF
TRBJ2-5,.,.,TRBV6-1,TGTGCCAGCAGCCCCGGGACGATGCAAGAGACCCAGTACTTC,CASSPGTMQETQYF
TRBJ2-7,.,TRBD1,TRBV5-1,TGCGCCAGCAGCTTGGGACAGGGGGCTTCCTACGAGCAGTACTTC,CASSLGQGASYEQYF
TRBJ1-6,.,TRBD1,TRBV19,TGTGCCAGTAGCCCACGTTGGACAGGACGCGGGTATAATTCACCCCTCCACTTT,CASSPRWTGRGYNSPLHF
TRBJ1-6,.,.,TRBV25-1,TGTGCCAGCAAGGGGCCGGGACACGGACTTCGGAATTCACCCCTCCACTTT,CASKGPGHGLRNSPLHF
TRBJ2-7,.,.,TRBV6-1,TGTGCCAGCAATCCCCCCGCGGACCGGGAGCAGTACTTC,CASNPPADREQYF
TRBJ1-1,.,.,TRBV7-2,TGTGCCAGCAGCGCCAGTATGAACACTGAAGCTTTCTTT,CASSASMNTEAFF
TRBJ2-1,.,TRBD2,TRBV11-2,TGTGCCAGCAGCTTGGCGGGGGAGTACAATGAGCAGTTCTTC,CASSLAGEYNEQFF
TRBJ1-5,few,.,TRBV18,TGTGCCAGCTCACCACAGGCCAATCAGCCCCAGCATTTT,CASSPQANQPQHF
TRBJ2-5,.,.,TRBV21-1,TGTGCCAGCAGCAAACGGGCAGGGGCGGGGGAGACCCAGTACTTC,CASSKRAGAGETQYF
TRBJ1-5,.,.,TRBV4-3,TGCGCCAGCAGCCCCAGGGTCCGCGAAAGTCAGCCCCAGCATTTT,CASSPRVRESQPQHF